This T cell receptor beta chain was sequenced in a study of cytomegalovirus exposure and HLA in healthy donors. Background on the study: Genotyping showed 75% to 90% of hundreds of donors falling in the Caucasian-associated ancestry cluster.

The germline V gene has CDR1 LNHDA and CDR2 SQIVND (reference sequence). The CDR3 loop spans 13 amino acids. After removal of 8 bases from V and 4 bases from J, the junction contained 7 bases not matched to a gene. Only one count was recorded for this clone. Its antigen is not identified. The study ran its PCR with 60 Vbeta and 13 Jbeta primers. The protocol was immunoSEQ multiplex PCR, while the TCRdb copy is restricted to in-frame clones and leaves out a portion. The table records about 130,000 clones, around 80% of them present only once. General study points: A link between a missense DCLRE1C variant and TCR beta V- and J-gene trimming emerged from a later analysis.

The genes are TRBV19 and TRBJ2-7; TRBD2 aligns across 8 bases. Sequencing was done on a sample of PBMCs. This sequence was found in a man aged 25-40 years in good health and CMV-seronegative. CDR3 region: CASGPGGAYEQYF. CDR3 bases: TGTGCCAGTGGGCCCGGGGGGGCTTACGAGCAGTACTTC.